One and the same sample provided the 32 T cell receptor beta chains below, sequenced in a study of patients and donors after allogeneic stem cell transplantation (dated by TCRdb to 2019 to 2021). Receptor libraries were prepared by RT-PCR. Data came from a NextSeq 550. TCRdb ran its own pipeline on the public reads, namely fastp trimming at Q25 and MiXCR clone calling, and kept in-frame beta chains. Each CDR3 protein gets just one entry, which takes the most common genes and DNA from the rows behind it. This sample lists fewer than 500,000 distinct CDR3 sequences; 16% were detected once. Clones ranked in the top ten supply less than 8% of the sample. The sample was blood, either unsorted or a sorted T cell fraction (not recorded which). The receptors were sampled from a human donor who was either an allogeneic HSCT recipient or a stem cell or donor lymphocyte infusion donor (not recorded which). It is not recorded whose cells these are; they may come from a transplant donor.

This chain links TRBV7-9 with TRBJ1-1, with a tentative D call TRBD1 (5 bases). Germline V CDR1 and CDR2: SEHNR, FQNEAQ (reference sequence). The CDR3 spans 17 residues. Between the trimmed V and J ends, which lost 2 bases and 3 bases, there was a span of 19 bases. DNA of the CDR3: TGTGCCAGCAGCTTAAAAGGGGCACGAGCCCAGGACACTGAAGCTTTCTTT. Translating it yields CASSLKGARAQDTEAFF.

This clonotype was seen more than once but under ten times. The rearrangement uses TRBV20-1 and TRBJ2-2; 11 bases map to TRBD2. This CDR3 spans 16 amino acids. The ends lost 6 bases at V and 5 bases at J; junction bases unmatched: 11. Germline V gene data show CDR1 as DFQATT and CDR2 as SNEGSKA (reference sequence). CDR3 sequence (DNA): TGCAGTGCCCCCTCCCTAGCGGGGGGCTTAACCGGGGAGCTGTTTTTT. Its translation is CSAPSLAGGLTGELFF.

V is TRBV19 and J is TRBJ1-1, with a tentative D call TRBD1 (6 bases). The germline CDR1 and CDR2 sequences are LNHDA and SQIVND (reference sequence). The V end lost 9 bases, the J end lost 4 bases, and 15 bases lay between the germline ends. CDR3 length equals 13 residues. CDR3 in amino acids: CASLPGGGTEAFF. The CDR3 region has the DNA TGTGCCAGCCTGCCAGGAGGGGGCACTGAAGCTTTCTTT.

The chain's CDR3 is CASTPENYNEQFF. Written as DNA, the CDR3 is TGTGCCAGTACTCCCGAGAACTACAATGAGCAGTTCTTC. V usage is TRBV19 and J usage is TRBJ2-1; D is unclear. This CDR3 has 13 residues. The ends were cut back, 7 bases at V and 3 bases at J, with 10 bases in the middle. Germline CDR1 LNHDA, CDR2 SQIVND (reference sequence). The variable domain in full, with the rest retrieved from reference TRBV19 and TRBJ2-1, is DGGITQSPKYLFRKEGQNVTLSCEQNLNHDAMYWYRQDPGQGLRLIYYSQIVNDFQKGDIAEGYSVSREKKESFPLTVTSAQKNPTAFYLCASTPENYNEQFFGPGTRLTVL.

This clonotype was seen a few times. The chain carries TRBV5-4 and TRBJ1-6; no reliable D call. The CDR3 length is 12 residues. V lost 5 bases and J 8 bases, leaving 8 bases between the germline ends. Germline CDR1 is SGHNT and CDR2 is YYREEE (reference sequence). CDR3 amino acids: CASRLLDSPLHF. In DNA, the CDR3 is TGTGCCAGCAGGCTTCTCGATTCACCCCTCCACTTT. The full variable domain, completed using reference TRBV5-4 and TRBJ1-6, is ETGVTQSPTHLIKTRGQQVTLRCSSQSGHNTVSWYQQALGQGPQFIFQYYREEENGRGNFPPRFSGLQFPNYSSELNVNALELDDSALYLCASRLLDSPLHFGNGTRLTVT.

This clonotype was seen many times. The J gene is TRBJ2-5, the V gene TRBV6-2 or TRBV6-3; D could derive from TRBD1 or TRBD2 (6 bases each). This CDR3 is 12 amino acids long. Germline V CDR1 and CDR2: MNHEY, SVGEGT. The CDR3 loop reads CATGGTWETQYF. The CDR3 DNA is TGTGCGACAGGCGGGACGTGGGAGACCCAGTACTTC.

The chain recombines TRBV10-3 with TRBJ2-6, with D possibly matching TRBD2 (7 bases). The CDR3 has 18 residues. The germline V and J ends were trimmed by 2 bases and 0 bases, with 14 bases remaining between them. Germline CDR1 and CDR2: ENHRY and SYGVKD. CDR3 in amino acids: CAISERGGLLSGANVLTF. CDR3 DNA sequence: TGTGCCATCAGTGAGAGGGGGGGCCTTCTCTCTGGGGCCAACGTCCTGACTTTC.

The table lists this clonotype with many counts. The chain is built from TRBV6-5 and TRBJ1-1, with D uncertain. Germline loops: CDR1 MNHEY, CDR2 SVGAGI. V shed 0 bases and J shed 2 bases, with 10 bases lying between them. This CDR3 spans 15 amino acids. The CDR3 reads CASSYSAGLNTEAFF. Here the CDR3 DNA reads TGTGCCAGCAGTTACTCGGCGGGGTTAAACACTGAAGCTTTCTTT.

This chain joins TRBV12-3 or TRBV12-4 and TRBJ2-5; a weak D match, TRBD2 (5 bases). Trimming took 1 base from V and 5 from J, leaving 8 bases between them. This CDR3 has 13 amino acids. The CDR3 region is CASSLDGEETQYF. Here the CDR3 DNA reads TGTGCCAGCAGTTTAGATGGGGAGGAGACCCAGTACTTC.

The J gene is TRBJ2-7, the V gene TRBV7-9; 11 nucleotides line up with TRBD2. Looked up from germline, CDR1 is SEHNR and CDR2 is FQNEAQ (reference sequence). Unmatched junction bases numbered 8, after V lost 5 bases and J lost 5 bases. The CDR3 has 15 residues. CDR3: CASSLTSGVSNEQYF. CDR3 DNA sequence: TGTGCCAGCAGCCTGACTAGCGGGGTTTCGAACGAGCAGTACTTC.

This chain connects TRBV20-1 to TRBJ2-1, with TRBD1 matching 9 bases. Trimming took 5 bases from V and 2 from J; bases not matched to a gene: 7. Per germline, CDR1 DFQATT and CDR2 SNEGSKA (reference sequence). CDR3 size: 15 residues. In DNA form, the CDR3 reads TGCAGTGCTCCCCTAGACAGGGGGGCCTACAATGAGCAGTTCTTC. As protein: CSAPLDRGAYNEQFF.

The rearrangement uses TRBV15 and TRBJ1-5, with D hard to call. The germline V gene has CDR1 LNHNV and CDR2 YYDKDF (reference sequence). The CDR3 is 12 amino acids. Trimming took off 1 base at V and 4 bases at J, with 2 bases between the two ends. The DNA for the CDR3 is TGTGCCACCAGCAGAGCGAATCAGCCCCAGCATTTT. Translated, it gives CATSRANQPQHF.

This clonotype was counted between two and nine times. V and J are TRBV7-9 and TRBJ1-2, with TRBD1 matching over 8 bases. The CDR3 runs to 14 residues. V shed 3 bases and J 6 bases; nucleotides not matched to a gene: 6. Germline assignment: CDR1 SEHNR and CDR2 FQNEAQ (reference sequence). The CDR3 region has the DNA TGTGCCAGCAGCTTGTTACAGGGGGGGCATGGCTACACCTTC. This gives the protein CASSLLQGGHGYTF.

The chain combines TRBV5-1 with TRBJ2-7, with a possible D match to TRBD2 (5 bases). Trimming cost V 0 bases and J 6 bases, with 19 bases left between them. Germline CDR1 SGHRS, CDR2 YFSETQ. The CDR3 spans 16 residues. The CDR3 protein is CASSLASGTLGIEQYF. DNA for the CDR3: TGCGCCAGCAGCTTGGCCTCCGGCACACTAGGGATCGAGCAGTACTTC.

The sample holds a few counts of this clonotype. The chain carries TRBV20-1 and TRBJ1-4; 10 bases are a match to TRBD1. V shed 6 bases, J shed 6 bases, and the junction held 10 bases outside the gene matches. CDR1 is DFQATT and CDR2 is SNEGSKA in the germline V gene (reference sequence). This CDR3 is built from 15 residues. CDR3 DNA sequence: TGCAGTGCGGGACAGACAGGGGGCAGGCATGAAAAACTGTTTTTT. Residues: CSAGQTGGRHEKLFF.

This clonotype was counted at least ten times. V is TRBV11-2 and J is TRBJ2-5; a weak D match, TRBD1 (6 bases). The V end lost 0 bases, the J end lost 5 bases, and 13 bases lay between the germline ends. The CDR3 is 15 amino acids. Per the germline V gene, CDR1 is SGHAT and CDR2 is FQNNGV. CDR3 sequence (DNA): TGTGCCAGCAGCTTAGATGTCAGGGGCTGGGAGACCCAGTACTTC. Translated: CASSLDVRGWETQYF.

This clonotype was seen more than once but under ten times. The J gene is TRBJ2-1, the V gene TRBV2; 9 nucleotides align to TRBD2. V dropped 8 bases and J dropped 8; count of bases not matched to a gene: 10. The CDR3 is 14 residues long. CDR1 is SNHLY and CDR2 is FYNNEI in the germline V gene. For the CDR3, the DNA is TGTGCCAGCGGGGAGGCTAGCGGGGCTGATGAGCAGTTCTTC. It specifies CASGEASGADEQFF. The whole variable domain, remainder taken from reference TRBV2 and TRBJ2-1, is EPEVTQTPSHQVTQMGQEVILRCVPISNHLYFYWYRQILGQKVEFLVSFYNNEISEKSEIFDDQFSVERPDGSNFTLKIRSTKLEDSAMYFCASGEASGADEQFFGPGTRLTVL.

The table lists this clonotype with a few counts. The V and J genes are TRBV29-1 and TRBJ2-1, with TRBD2 matching 7 bases. CDR3 length: 14 residues. Germline V gene sequence: CDR1 SQVTM, CDR2 ANQGSEA. Trimming at V came to 7 bases and at J to 0 bases, leaving 6 bases not matched to a gene. CDR3 DNA: TGCAGCGCCCTGGGGGGGAGCTCCTACAATGAGCAGTTCTTC. It translates to CSALGGSSYNEQFF.

The rearrangement joins TRBV27 to TRBJ2-6; D is undetermined. The CDR3 extends over 18 amino acids. Trimming left V 4 bases short and J 0 bases short, with 16 bases between. Germline V gives CDR1 MNHEY, CDR2 SMNVEV (reference sequence). The CDR3 DNA follows: TGTGCCAGCAGTTCCCCCCTGGGAAGAAGCTCTGGGGCCAACGTCCTGACTTTC. This codes for CASSSPLGRSSGANVLTF. Complete variable domain (other parts from reference TRBV27 and TRBJ2-6): EAQVTQNPRYLITVTGKKLTVTCSQNMNHEYMSWYRQDPGLGLRQIYYSMNVEVTDKGDVPEGYKVSRKEKRNFPLILESPSPNQTSLYFCASSSPLGRSSGANVLTFGAGSRLTVL.

This clonotype is a singleton in its sample. The chain recombines TRBV20-1 with TRBJ2-7; TRBD2 might be the D (5 bases). CDR1 and CDR2 from the germline V gene are DFQATT and SNEGSKA (reference sequence). Trimming shortened V by 3 bases and J by 5 bases, and 17 bases separated the two germline ends. CDR3 length: 14 amino acids. As DNA, the CDR3 is TGCAGTGCTAGGGCGACTACACTACCGGACGAGCAGTACTTC. Translated: CSARATTLPDEQYF.

The genes are TRBV12-3 or TRBV12-4 and TRBJ1-2; 7 bases line up with TRBD1. The V segment lost 0 bases and the J segment 5 bases; nucleotides outside the gene matches: 15. The CDR3 extends over 18 amino acids. In DNA form, the CDR3 reads TGTGCCAGCAGTTTAGCGCAATGGGCGGACAGGAATGGGTATGGCTACACCTTC. It codes for CASSLAQWADRNGYGYTF.

This clonotype was seen more than once but under ten times. The rearrangement links TRBV7-2 to TRBJ2-1; perhaps D is TRBD1 or TRBD2 (5 bases each). This CDR3 comprises 15 residues. Trimming shortened V by 1 base and J by 4 bases, and 11 bases separated the two germline ends. Germline CDR1 SGHTA, CDR2 FQGNSA. The CDR3 loop reads CASSLDGALYNEQFF. CDR3 in DNA: TGTGCCAGCAGCTTAGACGGGGCCCTATACAATGAGCAGTTCTTC.

This clonotype was observed many times. V and J are TRBV6-5 and TRBJ1-4, with D unclear. Trimming shortened V by 2 bases and J by 5 bases, and 6 bases separated the two germline ends. In germline, CDR1 is MNHEY, CDR2 SVGAGI. The CDR3 sequence is 13 residues long. The DNA of the CDR3 is TGTGCCAGCAGTTACAGGCGGAATGAAAAACTGTTTTTT. Protein product: CASSYRRNEKLFF.

The rearrangement links TRBV11-2 to TRBJ1-1; 7 nucleotides match TRBD1. CDR3 length equals 14 residues. The V gene end was trimmed by 4 bases and the J gene end by 5 bases; junction bases not matched to a gene: 7. Looked up from germline, CDR1 is SGHAT and CDR2 is FQNNGV. DNA of the CDR3: TGTGCCAGCAGCTCAACCACAGGGGTTACTGAAGCTTTCTTT. Protein sequence: CASSSTTGVTEAFF.

This clonotype has just a few counts. V is TRBV23-1 and J is TRBJ2-7; 8 bases align to TRBD1. Being an ORF, TRBV23-1 has a function that is uncertain. V was clipped by 2 bases and J by 5 bases; unmatched bases: 11. The CDR3 is 16 residues long. CDR3 sequence: CASSQASDRVTNEQYF. The CDR3 DNA follows: TGCGCCAGCAGTCAAGCTTCGGACAGGGTGACCAACGAGCAGTACTTC.

The chain joins TRBV6-2 or TRBV6-3 to TRBJ2-5, with D uncertain. Germline loops: CDR1 MNHEY, CDR2 SVGEGT. Trimming stripped 5 bases from V and 5 bases from J, with 15 bases between. The length of the CDR3 is 14 residues. Written as DNA, the CDR3 is TGTGCCAGCAGTCATACGAGAGGATGGGAGACCCAGTACTTC. This translates into CASSHTRGWETQYF.

This chain links TRBV7-3 with TRBJ2-4, with 12 bases aligning to TRBD2. Germline V gives CDR1 SGHTA, CDR2 FQGTGA. Trimming at V came to 5 bases and at J to 4 bases, leaving 6 bases not matched to a gene. This CDR3 region has 16 residues. The CDR3 DNA is TGTGCCAGCAGCCCCGTAGGGACTAGCGGGAAAAACATTCAGTACTTC. As protein: CASSPVGTSGKNIQYF.

This clonotype was seen a handful of times. Here the CDR3 DNA reads TGTGCCAGCATAAAGGGACTAGCCAGTGAGCAGTACTTC. Translating it yields CASIKGLASEQYF. This rearrangement joins TRBV6-1 to TRBJ2-7, with 9 bases that match TRBD2. Germline CDR1 MNHNS, CDR2 SASEGT. V lost 7 bases and J lost 7; bases outside the gene matches: 8. CDR3 size: 13 residues.

The chain links TRBV18 to TRBJ2-5; D is possibly TRBD1 or TRBD2 (5 bases each). Trimming cost V 0 bases and J 4 bases, with 9 bases left between them. Germline CDR1 KGHSH, CDR2 LQKENI. This CDR3 contains 14 residues. CDR3 in DNA: TGTGCCAGCTCACCACCCGACGGGACAGAGACCCAGTACTTC. This sequence encodes CASSPPDGTETQYF.

V usage is TRBV7-2 and J usage is TRBJ2-3, with D perhaps TRBD2 (5 bases). The CDR3 covers 14 residues. The germline gives CDR1 SGHTA, CDR2 FQGNSA. V was trimmed by 1 base and J by 6 bases, leaving 11 bases between them. The CDR3: CASSLGPGGDTQYF. CDR3 sequence (DNA): TGTGCCAGCAGCTTAGGCCCAGGCGGGGATACGCAGTATTTT.

This clonotype was seen repeatedly, ten times or more. The chain links TRBV5-1 to TRBJ2-7; D remains unclear. This CDR3 is built from 13 residues. The V gene lost 3 bases and the J gene lost 0 bases, with 7 bases spanning the gap. Per the germline V gene, CDR1 is SGHRS and CDR2 is YFSETQ. The CDR3 is CASSYGPSYEQYF. CDR3 coding DNA: TGCGCCAGCAGCTATGGACCCTCCTACGAGCAGTACTTC.

In this sample, this clonotype turned up a few times. The chain uses TRBV7-2 and TRBJ2-7, with TRBD1 matching 10 bases. The junction had 3 bases not matched to a gene; V was cut back by 0 bases and J by 4 bases. The germline V gene has CDR1 SGHTA and CDR2 FQGNSA. The CDR3 length is 15 residues. The DNA of the CDR3 is TGTGCCAGCAGCTTAGCCGGGACAGGGGCGTACGAGCAGTACTTC. Protein product: CASSLAGTGAYEQYF. The whole variable domain, remainder taken from reference TRBV7-2 and TRBJ2-7, is GAGVSQSPSNKVTEKGKDVELRCDPISGHTALYWYRQSLGQGLEFLIYFQGNSAPDKSGLPSDRFSAERTGGSVSTLTIQRTQQEDSAVYLCASSLAGTGAYEQYFGPGTRLTVT.